This note documents a single TCR beta chain sequence. Sequencing used immunoSEQ multiplex PCR; TCRdb keeps in-frame clones, though not all of them. This sample has 79,000 or so clones, with around nine tenths found just once. The data were taken from a study of T cell responses to AZD1222 COVID-19 vaccine. Germline assignment: CDR1 SEHNR and CDR2 FQNEAQ (reference sequence). Trimming took 5 bases from V and 3 from J, leaving 20 bases between them. This CDR3 spans 16 amino acids. The sequence was obtained from an adult who received the AZD1222 COVID-19 vaccine. Sequencing was performed on peripheral blood, taken 28 days after the second AZD1222 dose. V is TRBV7-9 and J is TRBJ2-7; possibly TRBD2 for D (5 bases). As DNA, the CDR3 is TGTGCCAGCAGCCTGACCAGACCCTCGGAGGTCTACGAGCAGTACTTC. Its protein is CASSLTRPSEVYEQYF.